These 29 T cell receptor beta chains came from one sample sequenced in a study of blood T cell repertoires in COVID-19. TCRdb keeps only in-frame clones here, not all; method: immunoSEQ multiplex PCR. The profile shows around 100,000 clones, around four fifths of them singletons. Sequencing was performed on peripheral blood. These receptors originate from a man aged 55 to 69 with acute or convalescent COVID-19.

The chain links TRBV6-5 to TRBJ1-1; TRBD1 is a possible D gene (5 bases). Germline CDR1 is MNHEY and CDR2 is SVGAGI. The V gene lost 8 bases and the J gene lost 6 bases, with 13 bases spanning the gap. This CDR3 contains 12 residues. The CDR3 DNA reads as TGTGCCAGCCACCAGGGAACGGCTGAAGCTTTCTTT. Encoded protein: CASHQGTAEAFF.

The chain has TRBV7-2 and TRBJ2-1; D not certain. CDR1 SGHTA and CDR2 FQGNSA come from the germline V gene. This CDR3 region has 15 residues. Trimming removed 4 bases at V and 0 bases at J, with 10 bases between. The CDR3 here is CASSSAASSYNEQFF. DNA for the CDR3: TGTGCCAGCAGCTCTGCCGCGAGCTCCTACAATGAGCAGTTCTTC.

Written as DNA, the CDR3 is TGCAGCGTCAAACCACGGGAGGGTGAGCAGTTCTTC. Protein product: CSVKPREGEQFF. The chain carries TRBV29-1 and TRBJ2-1, with 8 bases that match TRBD2. The J segment lost 9 bases and the V segment lost 6 bases, leaving 7 bases of the junction unmatched. The germline V gene encodes CDR1 SQVTM and CDR2 ANQGSEA. The CDR3 contains 12 residues.

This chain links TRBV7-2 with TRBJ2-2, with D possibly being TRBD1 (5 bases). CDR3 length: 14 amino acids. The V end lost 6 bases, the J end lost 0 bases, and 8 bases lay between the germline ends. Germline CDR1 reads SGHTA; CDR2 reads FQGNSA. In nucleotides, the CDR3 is TGTGCCAGCAGGAGACAGACGAACACCGGGGAGCTGTTTTTT. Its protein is CASRRQTNTGELFF.

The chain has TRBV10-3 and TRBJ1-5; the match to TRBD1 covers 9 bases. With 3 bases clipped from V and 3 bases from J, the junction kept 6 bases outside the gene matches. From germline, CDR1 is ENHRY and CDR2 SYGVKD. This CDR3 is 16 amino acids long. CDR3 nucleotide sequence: TGTGCCATCAGTGATAAGGGGACAGGGTACAATCAGCCCCAGCATTTT. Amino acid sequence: CAISDKGTGYNQPQHF.

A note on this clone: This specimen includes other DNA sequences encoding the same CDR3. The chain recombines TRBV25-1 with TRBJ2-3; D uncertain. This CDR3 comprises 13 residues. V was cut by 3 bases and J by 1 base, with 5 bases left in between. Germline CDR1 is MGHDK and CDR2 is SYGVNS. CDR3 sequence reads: CASSDTGTDTQYF. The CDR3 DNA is TGTGCCAGCAGTGACACAGGCACAGATACGCAGTATTTT.

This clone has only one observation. CDR3 protein: CASSFDRGRLDTEAFF. CDR3 sequence (DNA): TGTGCCAGCAGCTTTGACAGGGGGCGCTTGGACACTGAAGCTTTCTTT. V usage is TRBV5-6 and J usage is TRBJ1-1; 10 bases align to TRBD1. Losses at the gene ends were 2 bases for V and 3 bases for J; bases not matched to a gene: 7. The CDR3 sequence is 16 residues long. From germline, CDR1 is SGHDT and CDR2 YYEEEE.

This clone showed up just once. The CDR3 nucleotides are TGTGCCAGCAGCCGAACAGGGGCCACTGAAGCTTTCTTT. Amino acid sequence: CASSRTGATEAFF. The genes are TRBV25-1 and TRBJ1-1; 7 nucleotides match TRBD1. CDR3 size: 13 residues. Trimming cost V 6 bases and J 4 bases; bases outside gene matches: 5. CDR1 is MGHDK and CDR2 is SYGVNS in the germline V gene.

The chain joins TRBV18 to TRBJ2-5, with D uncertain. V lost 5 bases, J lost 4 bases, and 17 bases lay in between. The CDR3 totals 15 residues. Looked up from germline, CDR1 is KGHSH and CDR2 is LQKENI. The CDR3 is CASSIRRQLIETQYF. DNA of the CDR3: TGTGCCAGCTCAATCAGGCGACAATTAATAGAGACCCAGTACTTC. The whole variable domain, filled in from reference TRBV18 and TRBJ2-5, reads NAGVMQNPRHLVRRRGQEARLRCSPMKGHSHVYWYRQLPEEGLKFMVYLQKENIIDESGMPKERFSAEFPKEGPSILRIQQVVRGDSAAYFCASSIRRQLIETQYFGPGTRLLVL.

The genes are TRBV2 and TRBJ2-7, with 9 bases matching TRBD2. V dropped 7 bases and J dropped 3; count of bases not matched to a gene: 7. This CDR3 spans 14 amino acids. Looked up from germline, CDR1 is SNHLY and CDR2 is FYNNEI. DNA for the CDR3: TGTGCCAGCAATCCGACTAGCGGAGTCTACGAGCAGTACTTC. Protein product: CASNPTSGVYEQYF.

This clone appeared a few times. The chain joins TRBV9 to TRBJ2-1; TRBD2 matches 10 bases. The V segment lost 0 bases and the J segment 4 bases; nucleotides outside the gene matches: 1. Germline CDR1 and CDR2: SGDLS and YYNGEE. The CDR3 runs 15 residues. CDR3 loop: CASSVGTSGYNEQFF. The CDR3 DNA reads TGTGCCAGCAGCGTAGGGACTAGCGGATACAATGAGCAGTTCTTC.

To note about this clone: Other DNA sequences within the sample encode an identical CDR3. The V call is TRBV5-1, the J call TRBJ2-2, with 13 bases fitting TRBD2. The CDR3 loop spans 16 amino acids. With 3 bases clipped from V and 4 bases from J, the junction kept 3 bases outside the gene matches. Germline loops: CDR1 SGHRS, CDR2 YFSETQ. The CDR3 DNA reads TGCGCCAGCAGCTCCGGGACTAGCGGGACCACCGGGGAGCTGTTTTTT. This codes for CASSSGTSGTTGELFF.

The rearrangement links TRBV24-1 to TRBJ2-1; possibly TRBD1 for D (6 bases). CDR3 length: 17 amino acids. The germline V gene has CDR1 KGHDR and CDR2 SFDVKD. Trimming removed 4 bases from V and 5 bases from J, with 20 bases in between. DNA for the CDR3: TGTGCCACCAGTGACACTCCGGACAGTTCCACACACAATGAGCAGTTCTTC. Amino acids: CATSDTPDSSTHNEQFF.

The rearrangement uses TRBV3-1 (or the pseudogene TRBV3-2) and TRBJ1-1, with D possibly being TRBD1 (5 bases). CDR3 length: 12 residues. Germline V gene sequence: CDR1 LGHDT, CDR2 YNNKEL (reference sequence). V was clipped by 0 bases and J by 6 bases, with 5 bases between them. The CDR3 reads CASSQDRAEAFF. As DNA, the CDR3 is TGTGCCAGCAGCCAAGACAGGGCTGAAGCTTTCTTT.

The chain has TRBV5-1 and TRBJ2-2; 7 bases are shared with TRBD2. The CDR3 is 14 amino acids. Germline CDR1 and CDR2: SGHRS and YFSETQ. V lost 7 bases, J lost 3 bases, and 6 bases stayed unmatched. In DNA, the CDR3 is TGCGCCAGCTCAAGCGGGACTTACACCGGGGAGCTGTTTTTT. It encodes CASSSGTYTGELFF. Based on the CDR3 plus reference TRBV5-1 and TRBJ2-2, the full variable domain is KAGVTQTPRYLIKTRGQQVTLSCSPISGHRSVSWYQQTPGQGLQFLFEYFSETQRNKGNFPGRFSGRQFSNSRSEMNVSTLELGDSALYLCASSSGTYTGELFFGEGSRLTVL.

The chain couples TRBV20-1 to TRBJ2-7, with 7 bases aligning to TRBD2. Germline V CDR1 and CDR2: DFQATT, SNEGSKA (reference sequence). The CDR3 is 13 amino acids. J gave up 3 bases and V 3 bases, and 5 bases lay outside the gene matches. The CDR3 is CSASLASGYEQYF. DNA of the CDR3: TGCAGTGCTAGTCTGGCTAGCGGCTACGAGCAGTACTTC.

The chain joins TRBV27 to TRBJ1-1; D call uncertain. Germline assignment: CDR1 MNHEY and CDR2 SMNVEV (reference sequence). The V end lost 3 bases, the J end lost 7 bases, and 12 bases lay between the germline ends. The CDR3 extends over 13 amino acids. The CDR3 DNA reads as TGTGCCAGCAGTTTCCGGCAGGTTGGTGAAGCTTTCTTT. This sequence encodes CASSFRQVGEAFF.

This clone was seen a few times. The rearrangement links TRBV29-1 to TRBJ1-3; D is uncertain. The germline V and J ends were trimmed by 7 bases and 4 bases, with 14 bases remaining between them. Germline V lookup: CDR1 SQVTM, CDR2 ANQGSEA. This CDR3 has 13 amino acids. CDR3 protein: CSATARSGNTIYF. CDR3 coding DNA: TGCAGCGCAACAGCCCGTTCGGGAAACACCATATATTTT.

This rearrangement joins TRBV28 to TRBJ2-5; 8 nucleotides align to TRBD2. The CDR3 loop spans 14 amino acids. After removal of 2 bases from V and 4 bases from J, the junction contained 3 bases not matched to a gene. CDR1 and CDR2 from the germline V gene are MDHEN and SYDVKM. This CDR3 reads CASSLAGGAETQYF. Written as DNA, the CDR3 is TGTGCCAGCAGTTTAGCGGGGGGCGCAGAGACCCAGTACTTC.

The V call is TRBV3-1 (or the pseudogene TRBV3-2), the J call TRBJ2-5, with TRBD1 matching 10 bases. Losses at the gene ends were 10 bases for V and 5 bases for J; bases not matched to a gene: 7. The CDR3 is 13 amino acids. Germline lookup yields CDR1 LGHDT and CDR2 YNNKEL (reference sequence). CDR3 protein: CATHRGQGETQYF. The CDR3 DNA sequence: TGTGCCACCCATCGGGGACAGGGGGAGACCCAGTACTTC.

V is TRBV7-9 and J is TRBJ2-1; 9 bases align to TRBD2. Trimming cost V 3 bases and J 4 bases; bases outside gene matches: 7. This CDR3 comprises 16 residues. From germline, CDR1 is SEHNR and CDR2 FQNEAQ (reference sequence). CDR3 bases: TGTGCCAGCAGCTTCTTTCCGGGACTAGCTTACAATGAGCAGTTCTTC. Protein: CASSFFPGLAYNEQFF.

CDR3 nucleotide sequence: TGTGCCAGCGCACATCAGGGGAGCCCAGATACGCAGTATTTT. Translating gives CASAHQGSPDTQYF. The chain employs TRBV9 and TRBJ2-3, with D tentatively TRBD1 (6 bases). CDR3 length: 14 residues. V was cut by 7 bases and J by 4 bases, with 16 bases left in between. CDR1 is SGDLS and CDR2 is YYNGEE in the germline V gene.

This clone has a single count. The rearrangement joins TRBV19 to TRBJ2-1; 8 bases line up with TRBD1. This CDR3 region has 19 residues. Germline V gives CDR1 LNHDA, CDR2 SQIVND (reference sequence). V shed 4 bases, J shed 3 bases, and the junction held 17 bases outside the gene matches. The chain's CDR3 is CASSTLREKTGDLYNEQFF. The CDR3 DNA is TGTGCCAGTAGTACACTCCGAGAAAAGACAGGGGATCTCTACAATGAGCAGTTCTTC.

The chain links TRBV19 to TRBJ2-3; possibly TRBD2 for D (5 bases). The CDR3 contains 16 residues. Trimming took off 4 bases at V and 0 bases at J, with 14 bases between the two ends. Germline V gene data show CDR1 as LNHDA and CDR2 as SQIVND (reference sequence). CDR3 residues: CASSSPRGGSTDTQYF. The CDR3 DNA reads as TGTGCCAGTAGTAGCCCCCGAGGCGGGAGCACAGATACGCAGTATTTT.

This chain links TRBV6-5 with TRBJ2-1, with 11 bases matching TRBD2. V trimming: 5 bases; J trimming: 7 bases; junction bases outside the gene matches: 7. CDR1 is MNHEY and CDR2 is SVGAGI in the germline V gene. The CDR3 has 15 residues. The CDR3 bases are TGTGCCAGCAGTAAACTAGCGGGAGCTTTGAATGAGCAGTTCTTC. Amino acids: CASSKLAGALNEQFF.

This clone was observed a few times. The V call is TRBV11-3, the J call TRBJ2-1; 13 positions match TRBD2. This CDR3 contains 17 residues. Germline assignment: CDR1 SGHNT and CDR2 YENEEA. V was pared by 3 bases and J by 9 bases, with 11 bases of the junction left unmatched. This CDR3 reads CASSFWGLAGIHSEQFF. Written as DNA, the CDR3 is TGTGCCAGCAGCTTTTGGGGACTAGCGGGAATACATAGTGAGCAGTTCTTC.

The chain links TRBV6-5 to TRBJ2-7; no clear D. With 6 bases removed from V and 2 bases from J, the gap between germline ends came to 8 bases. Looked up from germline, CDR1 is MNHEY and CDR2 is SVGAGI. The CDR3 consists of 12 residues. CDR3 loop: CASSPTTYEQYF. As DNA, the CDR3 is TGTGCCAGCAGCCCGACAACCTACGAGCAGTACTTC.

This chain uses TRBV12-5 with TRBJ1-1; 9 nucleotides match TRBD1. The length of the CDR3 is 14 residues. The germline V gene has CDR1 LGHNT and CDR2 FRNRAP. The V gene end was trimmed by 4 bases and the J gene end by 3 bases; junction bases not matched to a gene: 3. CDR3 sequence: CASGWGTGHTEAFF. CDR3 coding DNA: TGTGCTAGTGGTTGGGGGACAGGGCACACTGAAGCTTTCTTT.

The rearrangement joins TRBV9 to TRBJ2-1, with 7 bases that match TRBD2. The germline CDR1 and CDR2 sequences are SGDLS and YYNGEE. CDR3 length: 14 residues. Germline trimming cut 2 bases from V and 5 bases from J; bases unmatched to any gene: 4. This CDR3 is CASSVAGVHNEQFF. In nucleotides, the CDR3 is TGTGCCAGCAGCGTTGCGGGAGTGCACAATGAGCAGTTCTTC.